This entry describes one T cell receptor beta chain. Its antigen remains unidentified. V was pared by 3 bases and J by 8 bases, with 8 bases of the junction left unmatched. The CDR3 is 15 amino acids. Germline V CDR1 and CDR2: LNHDA, SQIVND (reference sequence). This sample stems from a study of Graves' ophthalmopathy and Graves' hyperthyroidism. Points from the study as a whole: Ophthalmopathy progression was predicted by the model at roughly 66% sensitivity and 72.22% specificity. Among expanded thyroid clonotypes above 0.001 frequency, most also occurred in blood.

RNA transcripts served as template for amplifying TCR beta CDR3 sequences. HTBI primers served in a first-round RT-PCR, which a second-round multiplex PCR followed. TCRdb re-called the multiplex PCR reads through MiXCR, storing one row per CDR3 protein. Of 900,000 to 1,200,000 distinct CDR3 sequences listed, about two fifths are singletons. The sample taken for sequencing was peripheral blood or thyroid tissue (not recorded which). This clonotype was obtained from an adult man with Graves' hyperthyroidism. V is TRBV19 and J is TRBJ2-2, with 8 bases identical to TRBD2. CDR3 sequence: CASSIPAGEMGELFF. The CDR3 DNA reads as TGTGCCAGTAGTATTCCAGCGGGGGAGATGGGGGAGCTGTTTTTT.